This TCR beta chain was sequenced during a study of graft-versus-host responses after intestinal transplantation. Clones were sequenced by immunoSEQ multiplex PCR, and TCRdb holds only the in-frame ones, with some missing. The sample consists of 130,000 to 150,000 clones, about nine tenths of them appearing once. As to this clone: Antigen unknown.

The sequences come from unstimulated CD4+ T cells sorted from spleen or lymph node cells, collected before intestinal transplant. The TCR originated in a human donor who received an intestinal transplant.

The CDR3 is CASSGWTGLPYEQYF. The DNA of the CDR3 is TGTGCCAGCAGTGGTTGGACAGGCCTACCCTACGAGCAGTACTTC. This chain links TRBV6-1 with TRBJ2-7; TRBD1 matches 7 bases. The CDR3 runs to 15 residues. Germline V gene sequence: CDR1 MNHNS, CDR2 SASEGT. The trim removed 4 bases at V and 2 bases at J, leaving 8 bases unmatched.